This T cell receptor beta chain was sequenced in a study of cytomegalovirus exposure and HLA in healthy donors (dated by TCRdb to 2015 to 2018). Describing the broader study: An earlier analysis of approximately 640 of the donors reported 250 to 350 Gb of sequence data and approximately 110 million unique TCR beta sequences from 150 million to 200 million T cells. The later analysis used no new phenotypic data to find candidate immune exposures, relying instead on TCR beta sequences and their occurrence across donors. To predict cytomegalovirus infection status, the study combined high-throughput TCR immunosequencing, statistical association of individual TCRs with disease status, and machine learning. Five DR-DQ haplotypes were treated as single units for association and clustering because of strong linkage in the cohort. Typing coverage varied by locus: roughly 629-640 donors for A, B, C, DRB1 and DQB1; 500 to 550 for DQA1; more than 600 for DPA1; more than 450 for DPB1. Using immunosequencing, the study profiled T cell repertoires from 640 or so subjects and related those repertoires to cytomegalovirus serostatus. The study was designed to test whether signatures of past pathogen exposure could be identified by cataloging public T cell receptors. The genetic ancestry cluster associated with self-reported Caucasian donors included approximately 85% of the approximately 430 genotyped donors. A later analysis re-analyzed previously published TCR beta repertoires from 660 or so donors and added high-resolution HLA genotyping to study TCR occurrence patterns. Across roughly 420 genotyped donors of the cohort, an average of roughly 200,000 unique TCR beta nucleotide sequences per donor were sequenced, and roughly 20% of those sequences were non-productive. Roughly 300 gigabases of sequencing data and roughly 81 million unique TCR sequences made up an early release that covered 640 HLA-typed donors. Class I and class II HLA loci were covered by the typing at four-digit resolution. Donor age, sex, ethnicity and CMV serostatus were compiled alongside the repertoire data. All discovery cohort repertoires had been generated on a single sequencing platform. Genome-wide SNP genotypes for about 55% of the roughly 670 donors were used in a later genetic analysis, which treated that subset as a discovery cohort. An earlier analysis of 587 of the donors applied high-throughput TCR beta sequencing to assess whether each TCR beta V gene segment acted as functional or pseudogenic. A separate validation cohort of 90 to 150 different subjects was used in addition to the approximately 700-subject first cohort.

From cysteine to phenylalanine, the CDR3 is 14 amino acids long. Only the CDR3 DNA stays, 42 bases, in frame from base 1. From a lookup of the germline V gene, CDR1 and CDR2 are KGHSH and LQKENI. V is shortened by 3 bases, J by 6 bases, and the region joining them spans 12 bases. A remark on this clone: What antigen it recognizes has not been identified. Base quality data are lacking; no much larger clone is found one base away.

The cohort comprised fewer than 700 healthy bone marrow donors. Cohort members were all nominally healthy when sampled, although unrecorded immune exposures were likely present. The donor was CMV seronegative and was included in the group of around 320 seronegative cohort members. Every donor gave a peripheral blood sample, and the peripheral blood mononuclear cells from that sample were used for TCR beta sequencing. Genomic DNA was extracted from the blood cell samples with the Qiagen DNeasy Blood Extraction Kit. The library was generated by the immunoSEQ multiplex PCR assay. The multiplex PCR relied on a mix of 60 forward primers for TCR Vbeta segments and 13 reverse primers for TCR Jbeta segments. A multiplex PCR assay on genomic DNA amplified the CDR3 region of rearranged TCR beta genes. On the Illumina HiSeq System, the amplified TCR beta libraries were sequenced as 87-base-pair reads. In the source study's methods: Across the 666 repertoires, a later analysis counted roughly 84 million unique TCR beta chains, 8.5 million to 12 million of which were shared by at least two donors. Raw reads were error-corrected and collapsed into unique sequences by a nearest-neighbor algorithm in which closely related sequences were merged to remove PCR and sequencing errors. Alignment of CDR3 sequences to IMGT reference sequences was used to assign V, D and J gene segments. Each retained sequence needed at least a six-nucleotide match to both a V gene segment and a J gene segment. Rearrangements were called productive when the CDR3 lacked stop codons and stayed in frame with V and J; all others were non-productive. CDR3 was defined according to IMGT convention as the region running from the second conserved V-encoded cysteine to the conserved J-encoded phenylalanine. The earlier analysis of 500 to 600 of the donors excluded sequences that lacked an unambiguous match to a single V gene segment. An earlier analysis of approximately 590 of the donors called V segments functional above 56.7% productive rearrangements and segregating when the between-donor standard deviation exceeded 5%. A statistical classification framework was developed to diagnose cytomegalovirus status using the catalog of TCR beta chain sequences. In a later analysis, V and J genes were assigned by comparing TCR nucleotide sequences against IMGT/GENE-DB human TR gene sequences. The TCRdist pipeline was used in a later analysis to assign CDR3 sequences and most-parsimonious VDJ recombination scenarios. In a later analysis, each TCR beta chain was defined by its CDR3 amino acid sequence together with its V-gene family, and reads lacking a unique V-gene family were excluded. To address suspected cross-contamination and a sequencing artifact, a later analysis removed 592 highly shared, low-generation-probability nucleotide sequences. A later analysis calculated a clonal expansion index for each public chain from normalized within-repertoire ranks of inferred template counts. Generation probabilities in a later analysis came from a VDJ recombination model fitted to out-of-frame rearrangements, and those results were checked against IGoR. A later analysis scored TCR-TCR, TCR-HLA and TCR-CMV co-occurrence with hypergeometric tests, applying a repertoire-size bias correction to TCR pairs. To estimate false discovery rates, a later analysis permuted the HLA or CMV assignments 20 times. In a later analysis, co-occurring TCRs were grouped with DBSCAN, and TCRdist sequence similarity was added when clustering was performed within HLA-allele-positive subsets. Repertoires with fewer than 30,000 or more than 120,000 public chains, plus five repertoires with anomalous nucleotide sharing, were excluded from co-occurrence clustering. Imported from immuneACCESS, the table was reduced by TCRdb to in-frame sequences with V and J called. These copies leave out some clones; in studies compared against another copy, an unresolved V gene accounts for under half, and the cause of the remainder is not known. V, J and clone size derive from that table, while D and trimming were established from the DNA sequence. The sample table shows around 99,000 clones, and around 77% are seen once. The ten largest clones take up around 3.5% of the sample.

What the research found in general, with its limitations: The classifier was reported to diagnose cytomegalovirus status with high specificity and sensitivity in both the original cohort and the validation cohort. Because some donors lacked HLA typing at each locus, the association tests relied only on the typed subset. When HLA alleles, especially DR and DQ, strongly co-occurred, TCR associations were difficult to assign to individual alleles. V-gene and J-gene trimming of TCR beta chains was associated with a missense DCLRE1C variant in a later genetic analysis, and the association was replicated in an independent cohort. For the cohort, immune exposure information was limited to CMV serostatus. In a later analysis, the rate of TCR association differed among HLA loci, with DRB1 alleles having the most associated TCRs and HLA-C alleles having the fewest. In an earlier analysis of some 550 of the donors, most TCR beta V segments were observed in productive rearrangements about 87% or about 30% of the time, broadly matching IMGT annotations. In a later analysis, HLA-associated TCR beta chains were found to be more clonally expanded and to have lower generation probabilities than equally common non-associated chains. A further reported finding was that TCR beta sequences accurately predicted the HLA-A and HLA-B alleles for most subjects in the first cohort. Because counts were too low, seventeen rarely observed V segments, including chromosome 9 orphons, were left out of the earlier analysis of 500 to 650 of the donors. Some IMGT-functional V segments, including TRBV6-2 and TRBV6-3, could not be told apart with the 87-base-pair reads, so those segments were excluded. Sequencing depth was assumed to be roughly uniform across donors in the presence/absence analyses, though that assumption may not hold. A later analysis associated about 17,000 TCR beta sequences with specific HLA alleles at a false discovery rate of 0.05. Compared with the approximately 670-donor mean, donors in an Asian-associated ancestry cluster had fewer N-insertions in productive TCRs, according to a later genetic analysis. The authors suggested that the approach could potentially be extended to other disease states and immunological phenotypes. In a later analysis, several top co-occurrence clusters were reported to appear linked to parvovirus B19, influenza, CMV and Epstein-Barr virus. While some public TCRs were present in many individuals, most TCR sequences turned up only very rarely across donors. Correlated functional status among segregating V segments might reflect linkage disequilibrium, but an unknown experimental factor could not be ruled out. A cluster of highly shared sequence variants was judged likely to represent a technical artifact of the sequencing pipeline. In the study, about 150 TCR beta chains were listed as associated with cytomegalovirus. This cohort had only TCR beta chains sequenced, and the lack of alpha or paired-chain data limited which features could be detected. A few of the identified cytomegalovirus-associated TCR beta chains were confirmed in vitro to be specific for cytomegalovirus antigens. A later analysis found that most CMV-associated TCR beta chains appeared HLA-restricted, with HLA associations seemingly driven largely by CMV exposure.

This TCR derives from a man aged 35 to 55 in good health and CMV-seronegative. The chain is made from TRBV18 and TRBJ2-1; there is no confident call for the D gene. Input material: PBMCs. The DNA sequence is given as TGTGCCAGCTCACCTTTCAGCGATAGCAATGAGCAGTTCTTC. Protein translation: CASSPFSDSNEQFF.